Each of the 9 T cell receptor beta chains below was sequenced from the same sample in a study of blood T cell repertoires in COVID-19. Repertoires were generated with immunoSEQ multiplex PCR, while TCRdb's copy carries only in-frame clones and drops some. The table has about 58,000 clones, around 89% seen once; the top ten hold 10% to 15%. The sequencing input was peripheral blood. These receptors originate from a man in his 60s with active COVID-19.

As DNA, the CDR3 is TGTGCCATCAGCGGGACAGCGGGGGCCAACGTCCTGACTTTC. Protein sequence: CAISGTAGANVLTF. The rearrangement links TRBV10-3 to TRBJ2-6, with 7 bases aligning to TRBD1. The V gene end was trimmed by 6 bases and the J gene end by 4 bases; junction bases not matched to a gene: 3. The CDR3 length is 14 residues. Germline assignment: CDR1 ENHRY and CDR2 SYGVKD.

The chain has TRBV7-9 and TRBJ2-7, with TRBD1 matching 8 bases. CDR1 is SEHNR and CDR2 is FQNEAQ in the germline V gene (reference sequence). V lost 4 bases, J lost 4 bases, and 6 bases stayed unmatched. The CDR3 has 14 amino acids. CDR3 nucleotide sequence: TGTGCCAGCAGCTACGAGACAGGGGAGTACGAGCAGTACTTC. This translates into CASSYETGEYEQYF. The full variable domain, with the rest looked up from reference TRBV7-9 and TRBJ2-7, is DTGVSQNPRHKITKRGQNVTFRCDPISEHNRLYWYRQTLGQGPEFLTYFQNEAQLEKSRLLSDRFSAERPKGSFSTLEIQRTEQGDSAMYLCASSYETGEYEQYFGPGTRLTVT.

For the CDR3, the DNA is TGTGCCAGCAGTCATTATCCAGGGGGGATGAACACTGAAGCTTTCTTT. It codes for CASSHYPGGMNTEAFF. The V gene is TRBV28, the J gene TRBJ1-1; 7 bases agree with TRBD1. J was trimmed by 0 bases and V by 5 bases; bases with no gene match: 9. The CDR3 consists of 16 residues. The germline gives CDR1 MDHEN, CDR2 SYDVKM.

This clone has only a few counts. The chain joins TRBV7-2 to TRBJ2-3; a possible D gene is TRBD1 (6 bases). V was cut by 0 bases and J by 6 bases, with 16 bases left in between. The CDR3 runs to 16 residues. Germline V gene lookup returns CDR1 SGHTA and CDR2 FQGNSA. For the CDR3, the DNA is TGTGCCAGCAGCTTAGCGCTTCAGGGGCTTGTGGATACGCAGTATTTT. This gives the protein CASSLALQGLVDTQYF.

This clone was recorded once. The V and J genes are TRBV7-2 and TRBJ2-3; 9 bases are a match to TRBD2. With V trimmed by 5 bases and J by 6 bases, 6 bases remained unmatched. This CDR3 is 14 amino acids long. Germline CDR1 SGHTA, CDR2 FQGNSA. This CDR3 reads CASSLRAGGDTQYF. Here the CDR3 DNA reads TGTGCCAGCAGCCTCCGGGCGGGGGGGGATACGCAGTATTTT.

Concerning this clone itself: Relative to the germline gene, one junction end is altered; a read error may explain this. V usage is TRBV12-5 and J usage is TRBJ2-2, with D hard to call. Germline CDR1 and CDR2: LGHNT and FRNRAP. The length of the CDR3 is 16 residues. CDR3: CASDLVLSGNTGELFF. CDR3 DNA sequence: TGTGCTAGTGATTTGGTACTCTCAGGGAACACCGGGGAGCTGTTTTTT.

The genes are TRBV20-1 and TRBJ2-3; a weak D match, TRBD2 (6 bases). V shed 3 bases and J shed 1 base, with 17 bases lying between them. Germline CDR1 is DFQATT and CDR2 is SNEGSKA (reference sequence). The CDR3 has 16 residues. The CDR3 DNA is TGCAGTGCTAGTTCCACTAGCAGAGGAGGCACAGATACGCAGTATTTT. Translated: CSASSTSRGGTDTQYF.

CDR3: CSVEGQGWDTEAFF. CDR3 coding DNA: TGCAGCGTTGAAGGACAGGGGTGGGACACTGAAGCTTTCTTT. The chain has TRBV29-1 and TRBJ1-1; 8 bases agree with TRBD1. Unmatched junction bases numbered 4, after V lost 1 base and J lost 3 bases. CDR1 is SQVTM, CDR2 ANQGSEA, per germline. The CDR3 is made up of 14 amino acids.

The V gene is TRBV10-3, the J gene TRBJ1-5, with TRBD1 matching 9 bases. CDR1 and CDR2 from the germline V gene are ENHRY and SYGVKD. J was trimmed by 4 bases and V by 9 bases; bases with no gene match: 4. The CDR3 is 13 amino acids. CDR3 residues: CAIRTGENQPQHF. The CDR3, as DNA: TGTGCCATTAGGACAGGGGAAAATCAGCCCCAGCATTTT.